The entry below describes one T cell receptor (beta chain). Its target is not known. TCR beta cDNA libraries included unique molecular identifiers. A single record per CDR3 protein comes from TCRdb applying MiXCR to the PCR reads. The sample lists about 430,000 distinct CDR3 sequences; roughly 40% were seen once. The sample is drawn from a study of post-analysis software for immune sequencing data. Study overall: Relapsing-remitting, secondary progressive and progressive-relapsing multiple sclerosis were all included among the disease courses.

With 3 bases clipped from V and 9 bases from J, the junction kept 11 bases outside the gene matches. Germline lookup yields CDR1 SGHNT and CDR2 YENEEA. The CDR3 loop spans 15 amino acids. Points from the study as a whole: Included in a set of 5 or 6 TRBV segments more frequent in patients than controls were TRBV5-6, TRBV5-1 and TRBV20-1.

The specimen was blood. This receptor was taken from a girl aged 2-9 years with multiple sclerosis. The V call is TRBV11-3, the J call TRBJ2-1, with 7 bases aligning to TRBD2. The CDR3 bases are TGTGCCAGCAGCTTTAGACTAGCTGTCATCAGTGAGCAGTTCTTC. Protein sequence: CASSFRLAVISEQFF.